The present T cell receptor beta chain was sequenced within a study of T cells in Graves' hyperthyroidism and ophthalmopathy. Study-level results: Ophthalmopathy was identified by the model a median roughly six months ahead of onset.

CDR3 length equals 11 residues. Germline values: CDR1 DFQATT, CDR2 SNEGSKA (reference sequence). Trimming cost V 4 bases and J 2 bases, with 5 bases left between them. Hyperthyroidism in the patients, aged 18 to 65, was newly diagnosed and under 2 months in duration. In making diagnoses, clinical symptoms, serum thyroxine and TRAb, thyroid ultrasound and orbital computed tomography were all used. Note on this clonotype: The target antigen is unknown.

TCR beta CDR3 regions were amplified from RNA transcripts. TCR CDR3 underwent first-round RT-PCR with the HTBI primer set. TCRdb reanalysed the multiplex PCR reads using MiXCR and keeps one entry per CDR3 protein. The sample holds just over 550,000 distinct CDR3 sequences; around 45% are singletons and the top ten take just over 8%. The chain employs TRBV20-1 and TRBJ1-2, with D perhaps matching TRBD1 (5 bases). This sequence originates from a woman between 18 and 29 years old with Graves' hyperthyroidism. The sample was peripheral blood or thyroid tissue (not recorded which). Here the CDR3 DNA reads TGCAGTGCTAACAGGAACTATGGCTACACCTTC. As protein: CSANRNYGYTF.